A selection of T cell receptor beta chains follows, all from one sample in a study of cytomegalovirus exposure and HLA in healthy donors. Sequencing was performed with immunoSEQ multiplex PCR; in TCRdb, only in-frame clones are kept and a portion is missing. This table holds under 65,000 clones. The material sequenced was PBMCs. The receptor source for this set is a woman in her twenties or thirties in good health and CMV-seropositive. The CDR3 runs from the conserved cysteine through the conserved F or W. D genes are given only for firm matches.

D gene	V gene	J gene	CDR3 protein	CDR3 DNA
-	TRBV30	TRBJ1-5	CAWSEVTGKQPQHF	TGTGCCTGGAGTGAAGTGACAGGCAAGCAGCCCCAGCATTTT
-	TRBV7-9	TRBJ1-1	CASSPTAATEAFF	TGTGCCAGCAGCCCAACAGCGGCCACTGAAGCTTTCTTT
TRBD1	TRBV29-1	TRBJ2-7	CSAGQGADEQYF	TGCAGCGCAGGACAGGGGGCCGACGAGCAGTACTTC
TRBD2	TRBV7-9	TRBJ2-1	CASSPMGTSGRYYNEQFF	TGTGCCAGCAGCCCAATGGGGACTAGCGGGAGGTATTACAATGAGCAGTTCTTC
-	TRBV5-1	TRBJ1-4	CASSPKQGTNEKLFF	TGCGCCAGCAGCCCAAAACAGGGAACTAATGAAAAACTGTTTTTT
-	TRBV6-1	TRBJ1-2	CASTRSGIYGYTF	TGTGCCAGCACCCGGTCGGGGATCTATGGCTACACCTTC
-	TRBV19	TRBJ1-1	CASSTGRVATEVFF	TGTGCCAGTAGTACCGGGAGGGTTGCCACTGAAGTTTTCTTT
TRBD2	TRBV7-6	TRBJ2-7	CASSFSGSGEQYF	TGTGCCAGCAGCTTTAGCGGGAGCGGCGAGCAGTACTTC
-	TRBV27	TRBJ1-6	CASSLSGQGHNSPLHF	TGTGCCAGCAGTTTATCGGGGCAGGGTCATAATTCACCCCTACACTTT
TRBD1	TRBV6-1	TRBJ2-1	CASTLQGVYDEQFF	TGTGCCAGCACCCTACAGGGGGTATACGATGAGCAGTTCTTC
-	TRBV18	TRBJ2-7	CASSEDGGSYEQYF	TGTGCCAGCTCAGAGGACGGGGGTTCCTACGAGCAGTACTTC
-	TRBV6-5	TRBJ1-5	CASSYSDSDQPQHF	TGTGCCAGCAGTTACTCTGACAGTGATCAGCCCCAGCATTTT
TRBD1	TRBV15	TRBJ2-1	CATSRELRPGQVSDNEQFF	TGTGCCACCAGCAGGGAACTTAGACCGGGACAGGTATCAGACAATGAGCAGTTCTTC
-	TRBV4-1	TRBJ1-2	CASTQGGAGNYGYTF	TGCGCCAGCACTCAAGGTGGGGCAGGTAACTATGGCTACACCTTC
-	TRBV15	TRBJ1-4	CATSRVLGATNEKLFF	TGTGCCACCAGCAGAGTTCTGGGGGCCACTAATGAAAAACTGTTTTTT
-	TRBV2	TRBJ1-2	CASSEGGILYGYTF	TGTGCCAGCAGTGAGGGGGGTATACTCTATGGCTACACCTTC
TRBD1	TRBV30	TRBJ1-2	CAGGQPGQGRYGYTF	TGTGCCGGGGGTCAGCCGGGACAGGGACGCTATGGCTACACCTTC
TRBD1	TRBV18	TRBJ1-6	CASSGTGDSPLHF	TGTGCCAGCTCAGGGACAGGGGATTCACCCCTCCACTTT
TRBD1	TRBV15	TRBJ2-1	CATSSTGQVGEQFF	TGTGCCACCAGCAGTACAGGACAGGTAGGGGAGCAGTTCTTC
TRBD1	TRBV19	TRBJ2-3	CASSIDRGRGTDTQYF	TGTGCCAGTAGTATCGACAGGGGGAGAGGCACAGATACGCAGTATTTT
TRBD1	TRBV19	TRBJ2-2	CASCNRGPGGDGELFF	TGTGCCAGTTGTAACAGGGGGCCAGGGGGAGACGGGGAGCTGTTTTTT
-	TRBV30	TRBJ2-1	CAWSVYGGSYNEQFF	TGTGCCTGGAGTGTCTACGGAGGCTCCTACAATGAGCAGTTCTTC
-	TRBV14	TRBJ2-3	CASSPLSSTADTQYF	TGTGCCAGCAGCCCTTTATCTAGCACGGCAGATACGCAGTATTTT
-	TRBV6-6	TRBJ1-1	CASSSLVAVNTEAFF	TGTGCCAGCAGTTCTCTCGTGGCGGTGAACACTGAAGCTTTCTTT
TRBD1	TRBV6-5	TRBJ2-7	CASRNRGTTEQYF	TGTGCCAGCAGGAACAGGGGGACCACCGAGCAGTACTTC
TRBD1	TRBV6-5	TRBJ2-7	CASSPRDRGAEQYF	TGTGCCAGCAGCCCTCGGGACAGGGGGGCCGAGCAGTACTTC
TRBD1	TRBV9	TRBJ1-1	CASSVETGEAFF	TGTGCCAGCAGCGTAGAGACAGGGGAAGCTTTCTTT